This T cell receptor beta chain comes out of a study of blood T cell repertoires in COVID-19. The protocol was immunoSEQ multiplex PCR, while the TCRdb copy is restricted to in-frame clones and leaves out a portion. The sample yields roughly 180,000 clones, 80% seen once. Germline V CDR1 and CDR2: SGHTA, FQGNSA. This CDR3 comprises 16 residues. V dropped 4 bases and J dropped 1 base, with 17 bases sitting between them. The chain has TRBV7-2 and TRBJ2-7; a possible D gene is TRBD1 (6 bases). Sequenced sample: PBMCs or T cells enriched from blood (not recorded which). The receptor was derived from a man aged 60 to 75 who had been exposed to COVID-19. This CDR3 reads CASSSSPRDISYEQYF. As DNA, the CDR3 is TGTGCCAGCAGCTCCTCCCCCCGGGACATTTCCTACGAGCAGTACTTC. Filled out from reference TRBV7-2 and TRBJ2-7, the complete variable domain reads GAGVSQSPSNKVTEKGKDVELRCDPISGHTALYWYRQSLGQGLEFLIYFQGNSAPDKSGLPSDRFSAERTGGSVSTLTIQRTQQEDSAVYLCASSSSPRDISYEQYFGPGTRLTVT.